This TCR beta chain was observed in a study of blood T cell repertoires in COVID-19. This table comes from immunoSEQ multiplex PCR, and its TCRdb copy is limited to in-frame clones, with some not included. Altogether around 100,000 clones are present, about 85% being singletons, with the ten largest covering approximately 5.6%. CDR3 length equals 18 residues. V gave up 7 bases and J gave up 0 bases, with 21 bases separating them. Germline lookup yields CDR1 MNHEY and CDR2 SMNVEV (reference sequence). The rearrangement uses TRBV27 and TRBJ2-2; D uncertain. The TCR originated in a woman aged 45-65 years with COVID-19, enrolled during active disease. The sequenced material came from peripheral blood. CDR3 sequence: CASTLHPAAASNTGELFF. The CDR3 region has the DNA TGTGCCAGCACCCTCCACCCGGCGGCGGCCTCGAACACCGGGGAGCTGTTTTTT.